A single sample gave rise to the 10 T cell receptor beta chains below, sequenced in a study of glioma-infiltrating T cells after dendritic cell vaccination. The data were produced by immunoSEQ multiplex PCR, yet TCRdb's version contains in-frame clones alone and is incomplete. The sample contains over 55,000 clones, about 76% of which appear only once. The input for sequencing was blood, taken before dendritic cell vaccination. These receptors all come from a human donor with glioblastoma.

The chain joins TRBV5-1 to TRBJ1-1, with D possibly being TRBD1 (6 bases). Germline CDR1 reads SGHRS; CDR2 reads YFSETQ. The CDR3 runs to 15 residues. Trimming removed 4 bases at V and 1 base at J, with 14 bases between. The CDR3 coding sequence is TGCGCCAGCAGCCTTCCCGACAGGCCGAACACTGAAGCTTTCTTT. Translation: CASSLPDRPNTEAFF.

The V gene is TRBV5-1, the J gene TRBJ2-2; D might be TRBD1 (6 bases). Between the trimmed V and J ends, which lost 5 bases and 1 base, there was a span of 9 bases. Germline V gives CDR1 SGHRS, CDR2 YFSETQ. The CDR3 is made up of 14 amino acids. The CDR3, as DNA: TGCGCCAGCAGTTTGACAGGGAACACCGGGGAGCTGTTTTTT. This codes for CASSLTGNTGELFF.

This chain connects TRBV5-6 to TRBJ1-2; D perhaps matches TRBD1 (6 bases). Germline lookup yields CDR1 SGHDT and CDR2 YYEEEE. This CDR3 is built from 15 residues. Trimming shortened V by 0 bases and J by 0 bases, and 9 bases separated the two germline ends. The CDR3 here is CASSLARTANYGYTF. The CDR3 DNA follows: TGTGCCAGCAGCTTGGCGAGGACAGCTAACTATGGCTACACCTTC.

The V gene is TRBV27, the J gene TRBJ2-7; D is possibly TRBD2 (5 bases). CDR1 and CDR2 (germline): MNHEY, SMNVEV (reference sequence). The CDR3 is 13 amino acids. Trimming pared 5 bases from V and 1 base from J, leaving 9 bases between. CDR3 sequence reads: CASSILGSYEQYF. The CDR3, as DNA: TGTGCCAGCAGTATACTAGGGTCCTACGAGCAGTACTTC.

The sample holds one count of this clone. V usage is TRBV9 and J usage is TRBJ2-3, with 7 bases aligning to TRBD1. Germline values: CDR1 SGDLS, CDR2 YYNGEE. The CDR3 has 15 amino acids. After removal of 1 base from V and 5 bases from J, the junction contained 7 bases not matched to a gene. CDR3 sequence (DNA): TGTGCCAGCAGCGTACGCGGACAGGTGCAAGATACGCAGTATTTT. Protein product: CASSVRGQVQDTQYF.

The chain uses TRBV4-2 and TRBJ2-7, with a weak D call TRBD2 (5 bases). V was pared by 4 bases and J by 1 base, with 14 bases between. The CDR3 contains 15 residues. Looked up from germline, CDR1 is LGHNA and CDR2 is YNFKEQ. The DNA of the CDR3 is TGTGCCAGCAGCCGAGCGGCGGGTCCGTCCTACGAGCAGTACTTC. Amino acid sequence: CASSRAAGPSYEQYF.

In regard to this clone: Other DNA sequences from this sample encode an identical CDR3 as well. CDR3 in DNA: TGTGCCAGCAGTGAAGTGAGAGGAAACACCATATATTTT. Its protein product is CASSEVRGNTIYF. The chain recombines TRBV6-1 with TRBJ1-3; D call uncertain. Per the germline V gene, CDR1 is MNHNS and CDR2 is SASEGT. V was cut by 1 base and J by 4 bases, with 5 bases left in between. The CDR3 totals 13 residues.

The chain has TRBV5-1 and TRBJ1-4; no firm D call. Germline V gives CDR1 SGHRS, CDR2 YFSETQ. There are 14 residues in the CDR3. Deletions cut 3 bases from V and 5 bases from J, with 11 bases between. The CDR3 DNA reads TGCGCCAGCAGCTCGGACTTCCGCAATGAAAAACTGTTTTTT. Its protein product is CASSSDFRNEKLFF. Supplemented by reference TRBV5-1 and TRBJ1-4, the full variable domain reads KAGVTQTPRYLIKTRGQQVTLSCSPISGHRSVSWYQQTPGQGLQFLFEYFSETQRNKGNFPGRFSGRQFSNSRSEMNVSTLELGDSALYLCASSSDFRNEKLFFGSGTQLSVL.

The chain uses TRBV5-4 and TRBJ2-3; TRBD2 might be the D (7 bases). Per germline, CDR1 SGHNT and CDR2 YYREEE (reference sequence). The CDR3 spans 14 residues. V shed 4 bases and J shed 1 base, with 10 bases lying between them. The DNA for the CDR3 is TGTGCCAGCAGCGAAGGGGGGGGCACAGATACGCAGTATTTT. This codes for CASSEGGGTDTQYF. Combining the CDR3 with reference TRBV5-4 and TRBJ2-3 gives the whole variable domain ETGVTQSPTHLIKTRGQQVTLRCSSQSGHNTVSWYQQALGQGPQFIFQYYREEENGRGNFPPRFSGLQFPNYSSELNVNALELDDSALYLCASSEGGGTDTQYFGPGTRLTVL.

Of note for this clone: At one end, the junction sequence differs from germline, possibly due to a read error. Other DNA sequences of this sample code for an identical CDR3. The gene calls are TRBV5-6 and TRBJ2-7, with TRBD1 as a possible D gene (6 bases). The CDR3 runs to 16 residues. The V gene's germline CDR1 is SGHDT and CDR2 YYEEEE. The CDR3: CASSLGTRDNSYEQYF. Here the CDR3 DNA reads TGCGCCAGCAGCTTGGGGACCCGGGACAACTCCTACGAGCAGTACTTC.